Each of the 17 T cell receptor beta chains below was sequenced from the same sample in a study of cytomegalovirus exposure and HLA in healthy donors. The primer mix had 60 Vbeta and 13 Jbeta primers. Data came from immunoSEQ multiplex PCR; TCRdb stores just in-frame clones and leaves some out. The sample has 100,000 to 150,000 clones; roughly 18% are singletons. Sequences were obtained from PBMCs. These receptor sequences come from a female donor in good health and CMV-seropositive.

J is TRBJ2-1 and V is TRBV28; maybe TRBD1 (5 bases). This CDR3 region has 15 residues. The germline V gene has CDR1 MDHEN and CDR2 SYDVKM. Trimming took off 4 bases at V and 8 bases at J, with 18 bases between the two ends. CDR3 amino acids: CASSSHGRAVDEQFF. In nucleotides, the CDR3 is TGTGCCAGCAGTTCTCACGGCAGGGCAGTCGATGAGCAGTTCTTC.

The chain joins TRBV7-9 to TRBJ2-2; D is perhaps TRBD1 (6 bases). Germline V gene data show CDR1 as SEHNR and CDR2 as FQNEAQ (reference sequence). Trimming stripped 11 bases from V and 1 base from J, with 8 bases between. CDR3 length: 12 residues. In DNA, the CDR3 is TGTGCCCAGGGGTGGAACACCGGGGAGCTGTTTTTT. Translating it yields CAQGWNTGELFF.

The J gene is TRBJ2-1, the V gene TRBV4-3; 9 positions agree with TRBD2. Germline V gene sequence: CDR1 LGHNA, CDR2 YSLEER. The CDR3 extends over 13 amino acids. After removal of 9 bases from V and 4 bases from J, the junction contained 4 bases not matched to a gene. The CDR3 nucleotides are TGCGCCAGAAGGACTAGCGAATACAATGAGCAGTTCTTC. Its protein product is CARRTSEYNEQFF.

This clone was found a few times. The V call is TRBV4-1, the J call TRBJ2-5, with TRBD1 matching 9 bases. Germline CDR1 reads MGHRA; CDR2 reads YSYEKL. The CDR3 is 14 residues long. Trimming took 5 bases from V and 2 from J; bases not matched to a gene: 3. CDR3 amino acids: CASSVQGAQETQYF. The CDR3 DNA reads TGCGCCAGCAGCGTACAGGGGGCGCAAGAGACCCAGTACTTC.

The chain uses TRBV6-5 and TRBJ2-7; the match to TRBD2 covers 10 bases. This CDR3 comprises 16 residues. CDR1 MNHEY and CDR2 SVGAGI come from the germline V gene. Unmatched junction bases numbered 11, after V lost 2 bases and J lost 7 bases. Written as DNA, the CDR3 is TGTGCCAGCAGTTACGGCGCAGCGGGAGGGCCGCGGGAGCAGTACTTC. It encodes CASSYGAAGGPREQYF.

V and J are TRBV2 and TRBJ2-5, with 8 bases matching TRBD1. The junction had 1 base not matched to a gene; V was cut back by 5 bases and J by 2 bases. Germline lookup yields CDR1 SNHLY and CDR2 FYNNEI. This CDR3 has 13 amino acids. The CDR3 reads CASSQGAQETQYF. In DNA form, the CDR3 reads TGTGCCAGCAGTCAGGGGGCACAAGAGACCCAGTACTTC.

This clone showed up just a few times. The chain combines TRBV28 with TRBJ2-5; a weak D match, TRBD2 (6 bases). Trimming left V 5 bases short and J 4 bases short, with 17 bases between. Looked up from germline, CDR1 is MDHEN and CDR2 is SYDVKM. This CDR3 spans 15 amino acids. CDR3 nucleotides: TGTGCCAGCAGTGCTCGCGGGGAAGCCACAGAGACCCAGTACTTC. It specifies CASSARGEATETQYF.

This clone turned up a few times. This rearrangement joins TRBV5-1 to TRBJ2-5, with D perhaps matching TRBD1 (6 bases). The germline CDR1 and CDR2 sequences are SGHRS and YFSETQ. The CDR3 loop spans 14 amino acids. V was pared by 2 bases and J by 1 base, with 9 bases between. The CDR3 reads CASSFGQPQETQYF. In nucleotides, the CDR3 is TGCGCCAGCAGCTTCGGACAGCCCCAAGAGACCCAGTACTTC.

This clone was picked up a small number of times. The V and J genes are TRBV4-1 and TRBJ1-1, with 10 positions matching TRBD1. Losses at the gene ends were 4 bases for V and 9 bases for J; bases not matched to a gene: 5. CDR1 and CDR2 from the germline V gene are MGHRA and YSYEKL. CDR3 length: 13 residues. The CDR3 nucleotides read TGCGCCAGCAGCCTCCGGACAGGGGGAAAAGCTTTCTTT. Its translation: CASSLRTGGKAFF.

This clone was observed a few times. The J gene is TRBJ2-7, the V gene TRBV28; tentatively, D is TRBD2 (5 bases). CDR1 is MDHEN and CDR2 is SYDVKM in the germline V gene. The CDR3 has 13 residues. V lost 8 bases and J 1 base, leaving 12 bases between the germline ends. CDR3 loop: CASRRTGSYEQYF. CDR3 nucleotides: TGTGCCAGCCGTAGGACTGGTTCCTACGAGCAGTACTTC.

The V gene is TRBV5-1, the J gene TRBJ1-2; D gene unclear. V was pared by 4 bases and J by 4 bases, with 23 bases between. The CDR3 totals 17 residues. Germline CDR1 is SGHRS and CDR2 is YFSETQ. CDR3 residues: CASSAAGRPGEGYGYTF. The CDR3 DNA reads TGCGCCAGCAGCGCCGCTGGTCGTCCGGGTGAGGGCTATGGCTACACCTTC.

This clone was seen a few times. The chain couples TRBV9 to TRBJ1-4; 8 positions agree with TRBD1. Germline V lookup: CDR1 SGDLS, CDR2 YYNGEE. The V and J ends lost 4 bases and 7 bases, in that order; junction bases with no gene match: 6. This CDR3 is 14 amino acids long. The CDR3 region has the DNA TGTGCCAGCAGCTTGGCGGACAGGGCTGAAAAACTGTTTTTT. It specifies CASSLADRAEKLFF.

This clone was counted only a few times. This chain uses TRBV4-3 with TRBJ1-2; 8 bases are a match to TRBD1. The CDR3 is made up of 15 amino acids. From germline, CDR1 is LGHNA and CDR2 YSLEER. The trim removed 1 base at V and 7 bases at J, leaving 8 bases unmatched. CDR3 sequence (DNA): TGCGCCAGCAGCCAAGTCCGGCAGGGGGCCAGTGGCTACACCTTC. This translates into CASSQVRQGASGYTF.

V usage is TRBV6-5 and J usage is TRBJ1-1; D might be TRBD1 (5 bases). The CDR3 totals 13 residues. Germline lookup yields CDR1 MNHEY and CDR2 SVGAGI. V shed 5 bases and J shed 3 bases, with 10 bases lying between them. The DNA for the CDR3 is TGTGCCAGCAGTAGAGACAGCTACACTGAAGCTTTCTTT. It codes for CASSRDSYTEAFF.

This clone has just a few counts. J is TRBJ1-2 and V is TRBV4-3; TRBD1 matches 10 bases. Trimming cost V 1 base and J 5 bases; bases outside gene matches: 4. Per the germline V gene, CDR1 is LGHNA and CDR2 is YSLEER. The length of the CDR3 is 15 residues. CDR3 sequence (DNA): TGCGCCAGCAGCCAAGCGGGGACAGGGGATTATGGCTACACCTTC. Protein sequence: CASSQAGTGDYGYTF.

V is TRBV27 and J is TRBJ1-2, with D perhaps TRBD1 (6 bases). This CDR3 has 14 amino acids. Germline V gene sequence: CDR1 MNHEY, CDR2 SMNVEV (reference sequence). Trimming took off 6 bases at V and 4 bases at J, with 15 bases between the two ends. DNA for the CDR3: TGTGCCAGCAGCGCGACAGGACCCTTCTATGGCTACACCTTC. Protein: CASSATGPFYGYTF.

This chain's CDR3 is CASSQEGGQPNTEAFF. As DNA, the CDR3 is TGTGCCAGCAGCCAAGAGGGGGGACAGCCGAACACTGAAGCTTTCTTT. The genes are TRBV4-2 and TRBJ1-1; 7 bases align to TRBD1. This CDR3 is 16 amino acids long. CDR1 and CDR2 from the germline V gene are LGHNA and YNFKEQ. J was trimmed by 1 base and V by 0 bases; bases with no gene match: 5.